This is a list of T cell receptor beta chains from one sample in a study of long-term antiretroviral therapy in people with HIV. Clones were sequenced by immunoSEQ multiplex PCR, and TCRdb holds only the in-frame ones, with some missing. The repertoire consists of tens of thousands of clones, with more than 75% occurring once and the leading ten covering around 4%. The material was unsorted PBMCs, obtained 0.5 years after starting antiretroviral therapy. These receptors were collected from a woman aged 18 to 35 with HIV. Both conserved end residues are part of each CDR3. D genes are given only for firm matches. A row's size may be missing; if present it is once, few, many or a size class.

>TRBJ2-7|TRBV27|few|NA|16
CASSPTRQMLGHEQYF
TGTGCCAGCAGTCCTACCCGACAGATGTTAGGGCACGAGCAGTACTTC
>TRBJ2-2|TRBV10-2|once|NA|17
CASSTNLQGGAYGELFF
TGCGCCAGCAGTACCAACCTACAAGGGGGGGCGTACGGGGAGCTGTTTTTT
>TRBJ1-1|TRBV4-1|NA|TRBD1|14
CASSLDRARTEAFF
TGCGCCAGCAGCCTGGACAGGGCCCGGACTGAAGCTTTCTTT
>TRBJ2-7|TRBV7-8|NA|TRBD2|15
CASSARLAAPYEQYF
TGTGCCAGCAGCGCCCGACTAGCGGCCCCCTACGAGCAGTACTTC
>TRBJ2-7|TRBV4-2|NA|NA|15
CASSQAWGRDYEQYF
TGTGCCAGCAGCCAAGCTTGGGGTAGGGACTACGAGCAGTACTTC
>TRBJ1-1|TRBV27|once|NA|14
CASSLGLGNTEAFF
TGTGCCAGCAGTTTAGGACTGGGGAACACTGAAGCTTTCTTT
>TRBJ2-7|TRBV4-2|once|NA|16
CASSQAQGGVTYEQYF
TGTGCCAGCAGCCAAGCACAAGGTGGGGTCACCTACGAGCAGTACTTC
>TRBJ2-7|TRBV7-9|few|TRBD2|15
CASSPTSGGNYEQYF
TGTGCCAGCAGTCCTACTAGCGGAGGGAACTACGAGCAGTACTTC
>TRBJ2-7|TRBV4-3|NA|TRBD2|15
CASSQVTSGNYEQYF
TGCGCCAGCAGCCAAGTAACTAGCGGGAACTACGAGCAGTACTTC
>TRBJ2-1|TRBV4-3|NA|NA|17
CASSQDLGGFLYNEQFF
TGCGCCAGCAGCCAAGATCTTGGGGGGTTTCTCTACAATGAGCAGTTCTTC
>TRBJ2-3|TRBV15|NA|TRBD2|15
CATSRLGGGLDTQYF
TGTGCCACCAGCAGACTCGGGGGAGGGCTAGATACGCAGTATTTT
>TRBJ2-7|TRBV18|NA|NA|14
CASSLTTDSYEQYF
TGTGCCAGCTCACTGACGACAGACTCCTACGAGCAGTACTTC
>TRBJ2-3|TRBV14|once|NA|14
CASSARGPPDTQYF
TGTGCCAGCTCCGCCAGAGGGCCCCCAGATACGCAGTATTTT
>TRBJ2-1|TRBV5-4|NA|NA|16
CASSLVVALGYNEQFF
TGTGCCAGCAGCTTGGTCGTAGCGCTGGGCTACAATGAGCAGTTCTTC
>TRBJ2-7|TRBV9|NA|TRBD1|13
CASSVYRGGEQYF
TGTGCCAGCAGCGTCTACAGGGGCGGGGAGCAGTACTTC
>TRBJ2-7|TRBV6-5|NA|TRBD1|15
CASSYTGGGSYEQYF
TGTGCCAGCAGCTATACAGGGGGCGGGTCCTACGAGCAGTACTTC
>TRBJ2-7|TRBV29-1|NA|NA|19
CSVEDRGDSGGGGIHEQYF
TGCAGCGTTGAAGATCGTGGGGATTCCGGCGGAGGCGGGATCCACGAGCAGTACTTC
>TRBJ1-5|TRBV2|NA|TRBD1|13
CASMGQGNQPQHF
TGTGCCAGCATGGGACAGGGGAATCAGCCCCAGCATTTT
>TRBJ2-2|TRBV10-2|NA|TRBD2|14
CASRAGGPSGELFF
TGCGCCAGCAGGGCGGGAGGGCCCAGCGGGGAGCTGTTTTTT
>TRBJ1-2|TRBV4-2|NA|TRBD1|18
CASSQGRGRGQRFGGYTF
TGTGCCAGCAGCCAGGGGCGGGGTAGGGGGCAAAGATTTGGTGGCTACACCTTC
>TRBJ2-4|TRBV5-4|NA|NA|15
CASSLNREIINIQYF
TGTGCCAGCAGCTTGAACAGGGAGATAATCAACATTCAGTACTTC
>TRBJ2-3|TRBV2|few|NA|11
CASSRTDTQYF
TGTGCCAGCAGCAGAACAGATACGCAGTATTTT
>TRBJ2-7|TRBV6-5|NA|TRBD1|16
CASSYAPRRGNYEQYF
TGTGCCAGCAGTTACGCCCCGCGCAGGGGGAATTACGAGCAGTACTTC
>TRBJ2-1|TRBV27|NA|NA|15
CASSLSGSTYNEQFF
TGTGCCAGCAGTTTATCAGGGTCCACCTACAATGAGCAGTTCTTC
>TRBJ2-7|TRBV28|NA|TRBD2|12
CAAGTSPYEQYF
TGTGCCGCCGGGACTAGCCCCTACGAGCAGTACTTC
>TRBJ2-7|TRBV19|NA|NA|13
CASSINKPYEQYF
TGTGCCAGTAGTATTAACAAGCCCTACGAGCAGTACTTC
>TRBJ2-7|TRBV28|NA|NA|12
CASSWTGNEQYF
TGTGCCAGCAGTTGGACGGGGAACGAGCAGTACTTC
>TRBJ1-1|TRBV19|NA|NA|16
CASSIATRGGNTEAFF
TGTGCCAGTAGTATAGCGACGCGGGGTGGGAACACTGAAGCTTTCTTT
>TRBJ1-1|TRBV4-1|NA|TRBD1|16
CASSHPEGTENTEAFF
TGCGCCAGCAGCCACCCTGAGGGGACAGAGAACACTGAAGCTTTCTTT
>TRBJ2-3|TRBV28|once|TRBD1|18
CASSYDRGATSSTDTQYF
TGTGCCAGCAGTTATGACAGGGGTGCCACCTCTAGCACAGATACGCAGTATTTT
>TRBJ2-3|TRBV19|once|NA|16
CASSTGVPEGTDTQYF
TGTGCCAGTAGTACCGGGGTCCCGGAGGGAACAGATACGCAGTATTTT
>TRBJ2-7|TRBV19|NA|TRBD2|16
CASSGTSGRARDEQYF
TGTGCCAGTAGTGGGACTAGCGGGAGGGCCCGCGACGAGCAGTACTTC
>TRBJ1-2|TRBV4-1|NA|TRBD1|15
CASSGRTGGVYGYTF
TGCGCCAGCAGCGGTCGGACAGGGGGTGTCTATGGCTACACCTTC
>TRBJ2-3|TRBV5-1|NA|TRBD2|18
CASSYGTSGGKGTDTQYF
TGCGCCAGCAGCTATGGGACTAGCGGGGGGAAGGGCACAGATACGCAGTATTTT
>TRBJ2-1|TRBV5-1|NA|NA|19
CASSLSRDAEFLPYNEQFF
TGCGCCAGCAGCTTGAGCAGGGATGCAGAATTCCTACCCTACAATGAGCAGTTCTTC
>TRBJ2-7|TRBV14|NA|TRBD2|15
CASSSRRVGRGEQYF
TGTGCCAGCAGCTCCCGGCGTGTCGGGAGGGGCGAGCAGTACTTC
>TRBJ2-3|TRBV6-5|NA|TRBD1|13
CASEDRATDTQYF
TGTGCCTCGGAGGACAGGGCGACAGATACGCAGTATTTT
>TRBJ1-3|TRBV28|NA|NA|16
CASRGAWTLSGNTIYF
TGTGCCAGCAGGGGCGCTTGGACTCTCTCTGGAAACACCATATATTTT
>TRBJ2-2|TRBV15|NA|NA|11
CATGVGGELFF
TGTGCCACCGGAGTTGGCGGGGAGCTGTTTTTT
>TRBJ2-3|TRBV5-5|NA|TRBD1|16
CASSSTTGGPTDTQYF
TGTGCCAGCAGCTCAACGACAGGGGGACCCACAGATACGCAGTATTTT
>TRBJ2-7|TRBV5-1|NA|NA|14
CASSEQGLSYEQYF
TGCGCCAGCAGTGAGCAGGGATTATCCTACGAGCAGTACTTC
>TRBJ2-1|TRBV9|NA|TRBD2|21
CASSVEIGGTSGVRSYNEQFF
TGTGCCAGCAGCGTAGAGATTGGAGGGACTAGCGGCGTGCGCTCCTACAATGAGCAGTTCTTC
>TRBJ2-2|TRBV5-4|NA|NA|15
CASSQDSGSPGELFF
TGCGCCAGCAGCCAAGACTCGGGAAGCCCCGGGGAGCTGTTTTTT
>TRBJ1-2|TRBV25-1|NA|TRBD1|15
CASSGQGSQTYGYTF
TGTGCCAGCAGTGGACAGGGCTCACAAACTTATGGCTACACCTTC
>TRBJ2-1|TRBV11-2|NA|TRBD2|16
CASSLDSGTSYNEQFF
TGTGCCAGCAGCTTAGACAGCGGGACTTCCTACAATGAGCAGTTCTTC
>TRBJ2-4|TRBV7-2|few|NA|12
CASSLGGNIQYF
TGTGCCAGCAGCTTAGGGGGGAACATTCAGTACTTC
>TRBJ2-1|TRBV11-2|NA|NA|14
CASSSPGSYNEQFF
TGTGCCAGCAGCTCACCGGGATCCTACAATGAGCAGTTCTTC
>TRBJ2-7|TRBV5-1|NA|NA|12
CASSFPQGEQYF
TGCGCCAGCAGCTTTCCCCAGGGCGAGCAGTACTTC
>TRBJ2-1|TRBV10-3|NA|TRBD2|16
CAIRAASGETYNEQFF
TGTGCCATCCGGGCGGCTAGCGGGGAAACCTACAATGAGCAGTTCTTC
>TRBJ1-1|TRBV6-5|NA|TRBD1|14
CASSFGTGGTEAFF
TGTGCCAGCAGCTTCGGGACAGGGGGCACTGAAGCTTTCTTT
>TRBJ2-3|TRBV9|NA|TRBD2|16
CASSATSGRDRDTQYF
TGTGCCAGCAGCGCGACTAGCGGGAGGGATAGAGATACGCAGTATTTT
>TRBJ2-2|TRBV7-2|NA|TRBD2|17
CASSTPPGLSNTGELFF
TGTGCCAGCAGCACTCCCCCGGGACTAAGCAACACCGGGGAGCTGTTTTTT
>TRBJ2-7|TRBV7-2|NA|TRBD2|16
CASSSLTSGSIYEQYF
TGTGCCAGCAGCTCATTAACTAGCGGGAGTATCTACGAGCAGTACTTC
>TRBJ1-1|TRBV6-5|NA|NA|14
CASSYLGSNTEAFF
TGTGCCAGCAGTTACTTAGGGTCAAACACTGAAGCTTTCTTT
>TRBJ1-2|TRBV28|NA|NA|12
CASMGQLYGYTF
TGTGCCAGCATGGGTCAGCTCTATGGCTACACCTTC